This section outlines one TCR beta chain sequence together with its context. The antigen remains undetermined. Every isolated RNA sample was fully reverse transcribed, so sequencing captured expressed TCRB transcripts. Data came from immunoSEQ multiplex PCR; TCRdb stores just in-frame clones and leaves some out. Here the sample spans about 320,000 clones, 14% being singletons. This record comes from a study of beta chain features in type 1 diabetes. Study-wide results and caveats: Sequencing of cDNA might inflate the share of cells that strongly express TCR.

Germline-derived CDR1 and CDR2 are SEHNR and FQNEAQ (reference sequence). CDR3 length: 16 amino acids. V shed 5 bases, J shed 6 bases, and the junction held 11 bases outside the gene matches. By way of CD45RO/CCR7/CD25/CD127/CD95/CD27, the CD4+ regulatory, stem cell-like memory, central memory and naive cells were sorted. The receptor's source is a man younger than 45 in good health. What was sequenced was central memory CD4+ T cells from blood. The gene calls are TRBV7-9 and TRBJ2-1, with TRBD2 matching 9 bases. This CDR3 is CASSPGGGRAVNEQFF. Here the CDR3 DNA reads TGTGCCAGCAGCCCCGGGGGCGGGAGGGCCGTCAATGAGCAGTTCTTC.